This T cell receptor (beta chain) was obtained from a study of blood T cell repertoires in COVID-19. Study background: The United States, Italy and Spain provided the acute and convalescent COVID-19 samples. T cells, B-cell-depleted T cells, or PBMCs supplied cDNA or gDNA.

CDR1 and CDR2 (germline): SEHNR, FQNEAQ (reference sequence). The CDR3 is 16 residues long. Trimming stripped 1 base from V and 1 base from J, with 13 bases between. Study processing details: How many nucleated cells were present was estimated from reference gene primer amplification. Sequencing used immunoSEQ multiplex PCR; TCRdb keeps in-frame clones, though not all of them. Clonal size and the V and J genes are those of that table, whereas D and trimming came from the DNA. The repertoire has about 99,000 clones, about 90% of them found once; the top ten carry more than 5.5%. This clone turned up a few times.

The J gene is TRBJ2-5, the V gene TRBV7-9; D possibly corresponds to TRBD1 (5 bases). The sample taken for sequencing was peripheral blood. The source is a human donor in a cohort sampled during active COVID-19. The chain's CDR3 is CASSLVDKGFQETQYF. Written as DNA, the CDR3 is TGTGCCAGCAGCTTAGTGGACAAGGGGTTCCAAGAGACCCAGTACTTC.